These 3 T cell receptor beta chains share one sample of origin, sequenced in a study of cytomegalovirus exposure and HLA in healthy donors (dated 2017 in TCRdb). To prepare the library, the immunoSEQ multiplex PCR assay was applied. A mixture of 60 forward primers for TCR Vbeta segments and 13 reverse primers for TCR Jbeta segments was used in the multiplex PCR. In TCRdb, the immuneACCESS table is reduced to in-frame sequences with V and J assigned. These tables do not hold every clone; where another copy was compared, an unresolved V gene accounts for under half, and the others remain unexplained. Recorded for this sample are some 150,000 clones; roughly 80% of them occurred a single time. Approximately 6% of the sample goes to the ten largest clones. Sequenced input: PBMCs. Receptor source: a man aged 25 to 40 in good health and CMV-seropositive.

This clone appeared a single time. J is TRBJ1-1 and V is TRBV30; a possible D gene is TRBD1 (6 bases). This CDR3 region has 14 residues. Trimming took 0 bases from V and 4 from J, leaving 12 bases between them. Germline-derived CDR1 and CDR2 are GTSNPN and SVGIG (reference sequence). This CDR3 is CAWSVLGAFTEAFF. The CDR3 nucleotides read TGTGCCTGGAGTGTACTGGGGGCTTTCACTGAAGCTTTCTTT. The full variable domain, in which reference TRBV30 and TRBJ1-1 provide the parts outside the CDR3, is SQTIHQWPATLVQPVGSPLSLECTVEGTSNPNLYWYRQAAGRGLQLLFYSVGIGQISSEVPQNLSASRPQDRQFILSSKKLLLSDSGFYLCAWSVLGAFTEAFFGQGTRLTVV.

This chain links TRBV7-2 with TRBJ2-7; D unresolved. The CDR3 consists of 12 residues. CDR1 is SGHTA, CDR2 FQGNSA, per germline. Between the trimmed V and J ends, which lost 8 bases and 2 bases, there was a span of 10 bases. The CDR3 protein is CASYQLTYEQYF. CDR3 DNA sequence: TGTGCCAGCTATCAACTGACCTACGAGCAGTACTTC.

The V call is TRBV28, the J call TRBJ1-2; a possible D gene is TRBD1 (5 bases). The length of the CDR3 is 14 residues. Germline V lookup: CDR1 MDHEN, CDR2 SYDVKM. V shed 6 bases and J shed 8 bases, with 19 bases lying between them. The CDR3 nucleotides read TGTGCCAGCAGCCCCACCGCAGGGAGGACGGGCTACACCTTC. Translation gives CASSPTAGRTGYTF.